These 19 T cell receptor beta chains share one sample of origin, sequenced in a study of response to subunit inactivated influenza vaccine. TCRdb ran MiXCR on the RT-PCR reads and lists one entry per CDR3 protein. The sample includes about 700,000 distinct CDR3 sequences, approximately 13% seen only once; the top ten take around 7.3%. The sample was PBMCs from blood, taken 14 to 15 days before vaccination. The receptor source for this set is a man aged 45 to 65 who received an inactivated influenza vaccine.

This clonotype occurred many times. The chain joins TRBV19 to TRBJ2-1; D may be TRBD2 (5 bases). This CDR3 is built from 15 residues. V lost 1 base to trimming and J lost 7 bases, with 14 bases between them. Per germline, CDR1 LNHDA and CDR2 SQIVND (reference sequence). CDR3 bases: TGTGCCAGTAGTATAGGGGCTGGTACTAGTAATGAGCAGTTCTTC. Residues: CASSIGAGTSNEQFF.

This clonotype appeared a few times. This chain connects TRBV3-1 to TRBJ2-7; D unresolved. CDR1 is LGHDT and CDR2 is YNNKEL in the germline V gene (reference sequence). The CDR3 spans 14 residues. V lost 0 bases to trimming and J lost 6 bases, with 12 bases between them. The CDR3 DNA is TGTGCCAGCAGCCAAGAGTTCCGGGTGGGCGAGCAGTACTTC. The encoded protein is CASSQEFRVGEQYF.

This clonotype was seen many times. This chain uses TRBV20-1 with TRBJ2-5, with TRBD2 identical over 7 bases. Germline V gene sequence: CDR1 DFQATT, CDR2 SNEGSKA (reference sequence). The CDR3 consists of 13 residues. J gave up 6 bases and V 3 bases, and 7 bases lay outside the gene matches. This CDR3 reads CSASRDGRQTQYF. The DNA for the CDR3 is TGCAGTGCTAGTCGTGACGGGAGGCAGACCCAGTACTTC.

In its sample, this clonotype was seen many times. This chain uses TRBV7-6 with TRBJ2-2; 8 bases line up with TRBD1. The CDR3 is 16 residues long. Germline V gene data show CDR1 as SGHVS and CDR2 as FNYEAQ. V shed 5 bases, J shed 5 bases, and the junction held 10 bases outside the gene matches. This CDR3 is CASSEGQGARTGELFF. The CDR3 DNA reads TGTGCCAGCAGCGAGGGGCAGGGGGCGAGAACCGGGGAGCTGTTTTTT.

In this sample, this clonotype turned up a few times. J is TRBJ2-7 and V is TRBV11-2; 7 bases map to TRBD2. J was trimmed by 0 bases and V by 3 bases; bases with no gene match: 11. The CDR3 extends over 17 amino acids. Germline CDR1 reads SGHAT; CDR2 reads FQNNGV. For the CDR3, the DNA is TGTGCCAGCAGCTTCACTGGGGGGGGGTTCCGCTCCTACGAGCAGTACTTC. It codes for CASSFTGGGFRSYEQYF. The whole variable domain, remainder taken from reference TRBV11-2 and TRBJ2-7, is EAGVAQSPRYKIIEKRQSVAFWCNPISGHATLYWYQQILGQGPKLLIQFQNNGVVDDSQLPKDRFSAERLKGVDSTLKIQPAKLEDSAVYLCASSFTGGGFRSYEQYFGPGTRLTVT.

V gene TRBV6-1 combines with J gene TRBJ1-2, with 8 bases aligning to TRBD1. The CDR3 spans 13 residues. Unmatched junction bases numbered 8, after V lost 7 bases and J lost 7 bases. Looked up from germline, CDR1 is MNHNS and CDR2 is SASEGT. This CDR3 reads CASNKSGGLGYTF. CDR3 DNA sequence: TGTGCCAGCAACAAATCAGGGGGCCTTGGCTACACCTTC.

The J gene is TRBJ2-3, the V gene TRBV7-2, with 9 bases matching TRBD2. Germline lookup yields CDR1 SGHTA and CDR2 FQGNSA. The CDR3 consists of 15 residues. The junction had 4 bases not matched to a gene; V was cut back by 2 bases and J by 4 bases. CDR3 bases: TGTGCCAGCAGCTTATCCGGGACTAGCCCAGATACGCAGTATTTT. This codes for CASSLSGTSPDTQYF.

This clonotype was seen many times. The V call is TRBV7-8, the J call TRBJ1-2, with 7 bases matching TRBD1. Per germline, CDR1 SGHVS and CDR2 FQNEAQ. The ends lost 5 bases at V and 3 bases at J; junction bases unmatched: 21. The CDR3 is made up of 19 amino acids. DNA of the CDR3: TGTGCCAGCAGCCCCTCGACAGGGATTGGACCCCAGGGTTACTATGGCTACACCTTC. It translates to CASSPSTGIGPQGYYGYTF.

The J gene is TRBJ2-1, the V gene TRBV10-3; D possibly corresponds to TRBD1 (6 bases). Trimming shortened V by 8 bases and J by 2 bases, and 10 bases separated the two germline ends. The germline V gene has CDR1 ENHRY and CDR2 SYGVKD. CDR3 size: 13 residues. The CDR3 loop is CAIGRGTYNEQFF. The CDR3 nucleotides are TGTGCCATCGGCAGGGGCACCTACAATGAGCAGTTCTTC.

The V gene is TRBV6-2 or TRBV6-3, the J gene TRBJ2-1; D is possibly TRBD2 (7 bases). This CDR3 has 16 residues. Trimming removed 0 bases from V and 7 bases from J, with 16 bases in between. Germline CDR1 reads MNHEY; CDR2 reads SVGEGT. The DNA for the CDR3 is TGTGCCAGCAGTTACTCTGGGAGGGGGGGGAAAAATGAGCAGTTCTTC. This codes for CASSYSGRGGKNEQFF.

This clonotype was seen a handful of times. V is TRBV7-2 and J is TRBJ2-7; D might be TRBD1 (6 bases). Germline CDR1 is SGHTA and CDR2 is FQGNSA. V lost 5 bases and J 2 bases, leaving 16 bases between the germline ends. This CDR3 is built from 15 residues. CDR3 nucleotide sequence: TGTGCCAGCAGCCGGCTATTAGGGGGAACCTACGAGCAGTACTTC. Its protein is CASSRLLGGTYEQYF.

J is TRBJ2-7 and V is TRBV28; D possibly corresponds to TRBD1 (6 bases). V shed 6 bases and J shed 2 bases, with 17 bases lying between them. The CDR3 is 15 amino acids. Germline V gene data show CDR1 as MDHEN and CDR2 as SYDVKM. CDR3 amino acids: CASSPAGTNPYEQYF. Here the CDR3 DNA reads TGTGCCAGCAGCCCGGCCGGGACAAACCCCTACGAGCAGTACTTC. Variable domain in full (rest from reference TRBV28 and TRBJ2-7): DVKVTQSSRYLVKRTGEKVFLECVQDMDHENMFWYRQDPGLGLRLIYFSYDVKMKEKGDIPEGYSVSREKKERFSLILESASTNQTSMYLCASSPAGTNPYEQYFGPGTRLTVT.

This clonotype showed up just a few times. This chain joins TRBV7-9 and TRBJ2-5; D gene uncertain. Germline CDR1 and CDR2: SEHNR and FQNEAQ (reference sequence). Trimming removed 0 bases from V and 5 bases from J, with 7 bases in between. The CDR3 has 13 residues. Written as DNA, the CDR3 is TGTGCCAGCAGCTTAGCGGGGTGGGAGACCCAGTACTTC. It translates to CASSLAGWETQYF.

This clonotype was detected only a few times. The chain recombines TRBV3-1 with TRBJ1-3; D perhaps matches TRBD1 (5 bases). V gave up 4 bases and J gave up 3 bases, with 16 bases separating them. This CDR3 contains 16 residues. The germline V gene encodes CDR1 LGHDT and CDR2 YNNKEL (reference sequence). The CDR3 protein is CASSPRAGTSGNTIYF. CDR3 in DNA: TGTGCCAGCAGCCCGAGGGCGGGGACGAGTGGAAACACCATATATTTT.

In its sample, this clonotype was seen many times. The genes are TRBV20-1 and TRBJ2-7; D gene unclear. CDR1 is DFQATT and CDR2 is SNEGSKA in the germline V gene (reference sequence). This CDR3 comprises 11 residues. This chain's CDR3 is CTGRVQGIQYF. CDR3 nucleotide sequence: TGCACAGGACGTGTTCAAGGGATTCAGTACTTC.

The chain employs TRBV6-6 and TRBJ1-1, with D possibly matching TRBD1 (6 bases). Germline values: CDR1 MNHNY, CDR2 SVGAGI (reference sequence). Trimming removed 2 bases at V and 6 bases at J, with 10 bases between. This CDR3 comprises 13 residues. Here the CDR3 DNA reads TGTGCCAGCAGTTACCTCGGGGGCTCTGAAGCTTTCTTT. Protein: CASSYLGGSEAFF.

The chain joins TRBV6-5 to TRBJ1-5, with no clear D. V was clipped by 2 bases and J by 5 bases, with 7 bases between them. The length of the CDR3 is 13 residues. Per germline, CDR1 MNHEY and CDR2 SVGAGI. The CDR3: CASSYAGDQPQHF. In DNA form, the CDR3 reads TGTGCCAGCAGTTACGCTGGGGATCAGCCCCAGCATTTT.

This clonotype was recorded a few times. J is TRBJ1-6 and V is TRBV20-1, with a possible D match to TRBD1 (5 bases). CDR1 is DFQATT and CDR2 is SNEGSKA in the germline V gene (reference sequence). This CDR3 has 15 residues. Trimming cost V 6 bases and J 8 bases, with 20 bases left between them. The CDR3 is CSAKHGRVTYSPLHF. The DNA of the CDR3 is TGCAGTGCCAAGCATGGCAGGGTGACTTATTCACCCCTCCACTTT.

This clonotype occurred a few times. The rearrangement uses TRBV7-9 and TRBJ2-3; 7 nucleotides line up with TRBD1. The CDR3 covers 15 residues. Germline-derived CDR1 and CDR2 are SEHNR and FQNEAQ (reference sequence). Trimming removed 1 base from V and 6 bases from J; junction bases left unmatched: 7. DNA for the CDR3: TGTGCCAGCAGCTTAGAACCTGACAGGGTCGATACGCAGTATTTT. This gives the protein CASSLEPDRVDTQYF.